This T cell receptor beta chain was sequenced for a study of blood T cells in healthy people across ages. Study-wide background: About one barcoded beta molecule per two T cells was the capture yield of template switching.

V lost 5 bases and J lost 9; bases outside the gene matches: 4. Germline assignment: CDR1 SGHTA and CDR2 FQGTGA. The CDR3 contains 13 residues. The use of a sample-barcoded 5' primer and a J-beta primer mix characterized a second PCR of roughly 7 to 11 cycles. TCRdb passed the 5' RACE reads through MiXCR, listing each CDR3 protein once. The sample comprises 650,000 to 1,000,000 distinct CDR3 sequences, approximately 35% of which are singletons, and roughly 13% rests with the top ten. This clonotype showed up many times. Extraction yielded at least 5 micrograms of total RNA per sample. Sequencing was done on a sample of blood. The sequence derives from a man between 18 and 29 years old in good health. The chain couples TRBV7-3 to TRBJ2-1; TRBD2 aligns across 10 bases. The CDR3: CASSVLAGSEQFF. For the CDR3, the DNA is TGTGCCAGCAGCGTACTAGCGGGGAGTGAGCAGTTCTTC.